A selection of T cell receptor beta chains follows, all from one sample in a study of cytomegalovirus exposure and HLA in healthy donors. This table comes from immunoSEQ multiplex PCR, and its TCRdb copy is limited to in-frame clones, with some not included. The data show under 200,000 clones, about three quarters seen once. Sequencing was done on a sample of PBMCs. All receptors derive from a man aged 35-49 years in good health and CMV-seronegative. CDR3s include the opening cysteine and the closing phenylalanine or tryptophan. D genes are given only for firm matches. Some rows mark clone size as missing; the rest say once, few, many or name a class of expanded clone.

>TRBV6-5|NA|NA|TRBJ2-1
CASSYSKGRPFVEQFF
TGTGCCAGCAGTTACTCGAAGGGGAGGCCCTTCGTCGAGCAGTTCTTC
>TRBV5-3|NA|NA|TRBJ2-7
CARSPGPTTYEQYF
TGTGCCAGAAGCCCCGGGCCGACTACCTACGAGCAGTACTTC
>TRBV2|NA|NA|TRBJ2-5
CASSVGGAQETQYF
TGTGCCAGCAGTGTGGGGGGGGCCCAAGAGACCCAGTACTTC
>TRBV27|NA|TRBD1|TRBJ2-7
CASNRGYEQYF
TGTGCCAGCAACAGGGGCTACGAGCAGTACTTC
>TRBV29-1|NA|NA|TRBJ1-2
CSVDQDRHTNYGYTF
TGCAGCGTTGACCAGGACAGACACACTAACTATGGCTACACCTTC
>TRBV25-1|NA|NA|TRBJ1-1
CASRVFGGNTEAFF
TGTGCCAGCAGGGTATTCGGCGGGAACACTGAAGCTTTCTTT
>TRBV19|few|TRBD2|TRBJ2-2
CASSPLAGVGGELFF
TGTGCCAGTAGTCCCTTAGCGGGAGTTGGCGGGGAGCTGTTTTTT
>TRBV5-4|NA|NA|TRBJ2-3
CASSPRLTGGDTQYF
TGTGCCAGCAGCCCCCGGCTCACCGGCGGAGATACGCAGTATTTT
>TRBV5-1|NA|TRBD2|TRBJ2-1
CASRVIPSGGNEQFF
TGCGCCAGCAGGGTTATACCTAGCGGGGGAAATGAGCAGTTCTTC
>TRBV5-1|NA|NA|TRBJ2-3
CASSSGTKSTDTQYF
TGCGCCAGCAGCTCCGGGACAAAAAGCACAGATACGCAGTATTTT
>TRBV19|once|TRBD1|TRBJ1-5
CASLGQGYQPQHF
TGTGCCAGTCTCGGACAGGGTTATCAGCCCCAGCATTTT
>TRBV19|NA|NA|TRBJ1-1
CASSQDLNTEAFF
TGTGCCAGTAGTCAGGACTTGAACACTGAAGCTTTCTTT
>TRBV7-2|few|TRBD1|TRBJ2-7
CASSLGTGGLGEQYF
TGTGCCAGCAGCTTGGGAACAGGGGGCCTGGGTGAGCAGTACTTC
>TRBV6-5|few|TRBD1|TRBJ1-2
CASSYFSGTVSGGYTF
TGTGCCAGCAGTTACTTTTCCGGGACAGTCAGCGGAGGCTACACCTTC
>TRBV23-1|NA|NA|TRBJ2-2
CASSQSKGRLTGELFF
TGCGCCAGCAGTCAATCCAAGGGGCGATTAACCGGGGAGCTGTTTTTT
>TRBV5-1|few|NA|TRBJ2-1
CASSYRPTLQGVEQFF
TGCGCCAGCAGCTATCGTCCGACACTCCAAGGGGTTGAGCAGTTCTTC
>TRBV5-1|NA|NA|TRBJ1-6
CASSLERGSSYNSPLHF
TGCGCCAGCAGCTTGGAAAGGGGAAGTTCCTATAATTCACCCCTCCACTTT
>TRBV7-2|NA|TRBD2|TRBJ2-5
CASSLGLATNRETQYF
TGTGCCAGCAGCTTAGGACTAGCGACAAACCGAGAGACCCAGTACTTC
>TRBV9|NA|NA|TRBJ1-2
CASSAGKGWNYGYTF
TGTGCCAGCAGCGCAGGGAAGGGGTGGAACTATGGCTACACCTTC
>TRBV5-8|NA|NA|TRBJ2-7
CASSLAEASYEQYF
TGTGCCAGCAGCTTGGCCGAGGCCTCCTACGAGCAGTACTTC
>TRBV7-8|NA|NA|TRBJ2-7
CASSPLRGPSSYEQYF
TGTGCCAGCAGCCCCCTCCGAGGCCCCAGCTCCTACGAGCAGTACTTC
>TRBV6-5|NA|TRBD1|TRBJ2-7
CASSYSGQGGHYEQYF
TGTGCCAGCAGTTACTCGGGACAGGGGGGGCACTACGAGCAGTACTTC
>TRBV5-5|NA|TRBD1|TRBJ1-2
CASSLEATGRNGYTF
TGTGCCAGCAGCTTGGAAGCGACAGGGAGAAATGGCTACACCTTC
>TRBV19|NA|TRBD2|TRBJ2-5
CASSLLTRGGETQYF
TGTGCCAGTAGTCTCCTGACGCGGGGGGGAGAGACCCAGTACTTC
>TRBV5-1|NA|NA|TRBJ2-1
CASNPSGDSYNEQFF
TGCGCCAGCAACCCTTCGGGAGACTCCTACAATGAGCAGTTCTTC
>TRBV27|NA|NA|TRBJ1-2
CASSLDRGYGYTF
TGTGCCAGCAGTTTAGATAGGGGCTATGGCTACACCTTC
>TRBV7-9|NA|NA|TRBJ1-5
CASSLRMVRNQPQHF
TGTGCCAGCAGCTTGCGCATGGTTCGCAATCAGCCCCAGCATTTT
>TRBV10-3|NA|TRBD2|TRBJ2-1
CAISEAGLAPNEQFF
TGTGCCATCAGTGAGGCGGGACTAGCGCCGAATGAGCAGTTCTTC
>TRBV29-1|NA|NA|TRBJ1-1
CSVDGLNTEAFF
TGCAGCGTTGATGGGCTGAACACTGAAGCTTTCTTT
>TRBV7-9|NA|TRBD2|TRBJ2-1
CASSGLAPSSYNEQFF
TGTGCCAGCAGCGGACTAGCGCCTAGCTCCTACAATGAGCAGTTCTTC
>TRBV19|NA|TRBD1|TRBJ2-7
CASSADRGYEQYF
TGTGCCAGTAGTGCAGACAGGGGCTACGAGCAGTACTTC
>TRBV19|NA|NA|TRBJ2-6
CASSTGSSGANVLTF
TGTGCCAGTAGTACGGGGAGCTCTGGGGCCAACGTCCTGACTTTC
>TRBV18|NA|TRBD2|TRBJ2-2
CASSPLSGVAGELFF
TGTGCCAGCTCACCGTTGAGCGGGGTCGCCGGGGAGCTGTTTTTT
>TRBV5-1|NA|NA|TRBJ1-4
CASSLGQVSVNEKLFF
TGCGCCAGCAGCTTGGGACAGGTCTCTGTTAATGAAAAGCTGTTTTTT
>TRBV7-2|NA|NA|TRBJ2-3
CASSLVGGLLYF
TGTGCCAGCAGCTTAGTGGGGGGGCTTCTGTATTTT
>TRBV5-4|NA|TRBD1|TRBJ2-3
CASSFEGASTDTQYF
TGTGCCAGCAGTTTTGAGGGGGCGAGCACAGATACGCAGTATTTT
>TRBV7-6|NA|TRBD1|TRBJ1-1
CASSSGTGNTEAFF
TGTGCCAGCAGCTCCGGGACAGGGAACACTGAAGCTTTCTTT
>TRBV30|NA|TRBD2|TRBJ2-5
CAWTPGLAGYPQYF
TGTGCCTGGACCCCGGGACTAGCGGGATATCCCCAGTACTTC
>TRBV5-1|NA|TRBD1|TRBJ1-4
CASSPTGASNEKLFF
TGCGCCAGCAGCCCAACAGGGGCAAGTAATGAAAAACTGTTTTTT
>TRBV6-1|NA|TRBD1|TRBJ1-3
CASTRQGEKDTIYF
TGTGCCAGCACCCGACAGGGGGAGAAGGACACCATATATTTT
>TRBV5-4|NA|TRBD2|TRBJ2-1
CASSWGLAGNNEQFF
TGTGCCAGCAGCTGGGGACTAGCGGGCAACAATGAGCAGTTCTTC
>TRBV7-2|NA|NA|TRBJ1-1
CASSSYSAGGPEAFF
TGTGCCAGCAGCTCTTACAGTGCCGGGGGGCCTGAAGCTTTCTTT
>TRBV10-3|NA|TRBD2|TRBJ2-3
CAIRPGAGGSDTQYF
TGTGCCATCAGGCCTGGGGCGGGAGGGTCAGATACGCAGTATTTT
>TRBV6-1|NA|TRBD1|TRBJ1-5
CASSGTGWTPQHF
TGTGCCAGCAGTGGGACAGGGTGGACGCCCCAGCATTTT
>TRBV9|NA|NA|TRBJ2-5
CASSVETGGGTQYF
TGTGCCAGCAGCGTAGAAACCGGGGGTGGGACCCAGTACTTC
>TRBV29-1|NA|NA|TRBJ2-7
CSVGSSYEQYF
TGCAGCGTGGGGAGCTCCTACGAGCAGTACTTC
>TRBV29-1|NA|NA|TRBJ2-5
CSVEREGGAQYF
TGCAGCGTTGAGAGGGAAGGGGGAGCCCAGTACTTC
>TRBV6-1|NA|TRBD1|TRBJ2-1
CASSEAGRGTYNEQFF
TGTGCCAGCAGTGAAGCTGGCAGGGGGACCTACAATGAGCAGTTCTTC
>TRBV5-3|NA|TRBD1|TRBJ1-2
CARSLRDRGRLGYGYTF
TGTGCCAGAAGCTTGCGGGACAGGGGACGTCTAGGGTATGGCTACACCTTC
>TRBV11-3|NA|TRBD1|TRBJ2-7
CASSRTGTGTYEQYF
TGTGCCAGCAGCCGCACCGGGACAGGGACCTACGAGCAGTACTTC
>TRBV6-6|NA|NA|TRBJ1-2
CASSSGTGILNYGYTF
TGTGCCAGCAGTTCCGGAACAGGCATTCTTAACTATGGCTACACCTTC
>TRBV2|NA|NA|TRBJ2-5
CASLRAPGGETQYF
TGTGCCAGCCTCCGAGCTCCCGGAGGGGAGACCCAGTACTTC
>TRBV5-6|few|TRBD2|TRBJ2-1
CASSPGLADNEQFF
TGTGCCAGCAGCCCGGGACTAGCGGACAATGAGCAGTTCTTC